This TCR beta chain is drawn from a study of blood T cell repertoires in COVID-19. V was clipped by 2 bases and J by 0 bases; unmatched bases: 4. The CDR3 spans 16 residues. Germline V gene sequence: CDR1 SGHRS, CDR2 YFSETQ. The repertoire was sequenced with immunoSEQ multiplex PCR; TCRdb's copy has only in-frame clones and lacks some. The table lists 70,000 to 95,000 clones, roughly 85% of them singletons. The sample was peripheral blood. The chain carries TRBV5-1 and TRBJ2-1, with TRBD2 identical over 8 bases. The origin of this receptor is a human donor in a cohort sampled during active COVID-19. The CDR3 spells CASSLTLAASYNEQFF. The CDR3 coding sequence is TGCGCCAGCAGCTTAACACTAGCGGCCTCCTACAATGAGCAGTTCTTC.